This T cell receptor beta chain is from a study of T-cell reconstitution after alpha-beta-depleted transplantation in children. This clonotype showed up just a few times. Unique molecular identifiers featured in how the TCRbeta library was prepared. TCRdb analysed the PCR reads with MiXCR anew, one entry per CDR3 protein. The sample lists approximately 590,000 distinct CDR3 sequences, over 9.5% occurring once. The CDR3 totals 13 residues. V lost 2 bases, J lost 10 bases, and 14 bases lay in between. Germline V gene sequence: CDR1 SGHTA, CDR2 FQGTGA. The rearrangement joins TRBV7-3 to TRBJ1-1; possible D gene TRBD1, 6 bases. The sequence came from a human donor who donated a stem cell graft to a child with acute myeloid leukemia. Sequenced here: PBMCs from the stem cell graft donor, sampled from the stem cell graft. The CDR3 nucleotides are TGTGCCAGCAGCTTAGGCCAACAGGGACGAGCTTTCTTT. Translating it yields CASSLGQQGRAFF.